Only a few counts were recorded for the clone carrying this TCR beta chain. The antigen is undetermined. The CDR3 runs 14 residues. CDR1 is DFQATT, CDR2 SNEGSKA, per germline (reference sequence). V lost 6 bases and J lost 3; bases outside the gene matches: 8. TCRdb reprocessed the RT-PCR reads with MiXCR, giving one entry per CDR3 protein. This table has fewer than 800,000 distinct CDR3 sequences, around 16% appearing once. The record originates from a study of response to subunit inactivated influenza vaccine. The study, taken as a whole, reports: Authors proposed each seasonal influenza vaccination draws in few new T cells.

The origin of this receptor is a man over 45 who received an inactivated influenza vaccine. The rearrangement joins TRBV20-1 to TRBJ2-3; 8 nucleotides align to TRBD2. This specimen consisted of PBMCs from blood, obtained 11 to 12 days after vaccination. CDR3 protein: CSAPRSGRTDTQYF. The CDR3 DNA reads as TGCAGTGCCCCGAGGAGCGGGAGAACAGATACGCAGTATTTT.